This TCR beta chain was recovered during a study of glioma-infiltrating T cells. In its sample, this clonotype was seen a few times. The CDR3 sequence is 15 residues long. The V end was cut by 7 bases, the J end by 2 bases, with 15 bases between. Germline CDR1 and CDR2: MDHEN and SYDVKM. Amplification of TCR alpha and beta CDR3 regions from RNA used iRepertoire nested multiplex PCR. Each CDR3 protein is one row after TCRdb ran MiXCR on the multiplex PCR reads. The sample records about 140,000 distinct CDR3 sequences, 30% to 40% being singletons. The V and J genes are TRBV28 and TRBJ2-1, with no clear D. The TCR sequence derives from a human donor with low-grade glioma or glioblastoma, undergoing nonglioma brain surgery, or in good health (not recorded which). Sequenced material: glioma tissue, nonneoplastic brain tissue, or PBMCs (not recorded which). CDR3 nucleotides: TGTGCCAGCACCCTAGGAGAGGACGCCTACAATGAGCAGTTCTTC. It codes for CASTLGEDAYNEQFF. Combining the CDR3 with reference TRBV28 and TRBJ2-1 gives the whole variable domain DVKVTQSSRYLVKRTGEKVFLECVQDMDHENMFWYRQDPGLGLRLIYFSYDVKMKEKGDIPEGYSVSREKKERFSLILESASTNQTSMYLCASTLGEDAYNEQFFGPGTRLTVL.